One and the same sample provided the 30 T cell receptor beta chains below, sequenced in a study of OX40 agonist ivuxolimab in advanced cancers. Measured with immunoSEQ multiplex PCR; TCRdb has only the in-frame clones, and not every one. Among about 43,000 clones listed, around 86% were seen once. Specimen: CD4+ or CD8+ T cells sorted from blood, collected in a trial of the OX40 agonist ivuxolimab. All receptors derive from an adult with an advanced solid tumor such as melanoma, head and neck, liver or kidney cancer.

V is TRBV6-1 and J is TRBJ1-4; D might be TRBD1 (5 bases). Germline values: CDR1 MNHNS, CDR2 SASEGT. The CDR3 is made up of 14 amino acids. V shed 5 bases and J shed 3 bases, with 10 bases lying between them. CDR3 nucleotides: TGTGCCAGCAGTTCCAGACAGCCTAATGAAAAACTGTTTTTT. Residues: CASSSRQPNEKLFF.

V gene TRBV6-5 combines with J gene TRBJ2-6; 7 bases map to TRBD1. V trimming: 6 bases; J trimming: 0 bases; junction bases outside the gene matches: 2. The CDR3 is 15 residues long. The germline CDR1 and CDR2 sequences are MNHEY and SVGAGI. In nucleotides, the CDR3 is TGTGCCAGCAGGACAGGGAGCTCTGGGGCCAACGTCCTGACTTTC. Encoded protein: CASRTGSSGANVLTF.

The chain links TRBV7-2 to TRBJ2-5; D is perhaps TRBD2 (5 bases). The DNA end is more similar to TRBJ2-7, so the J call may be wrong. The V gene's germline CDR1 is SGHTA and CDR2 FQGNSA. The CDR3 is 14 amino acids. The CDR3 region has the DNA TGTGCCAGCAGCTTAGAAGGCGGGTGGGGCGAGCAGTACTTC. It codes for CASSLEGGWGEQYF.

The CDR3 DNA follows: TGCAGCGTTGAAGACGGCGGACAGGGTTCCAGGGACACTGAAGCTTTCTTT. This codes for CSVEDGGQGSRDTEAFF. V usage is TRBV29-1 and J usage is TRBJ1-1; TRBD1 matches at 8 bases. CDR3 length equals 17 residues. CDR1 SQVTM and CDR2 ANQGSEA come from the germline V gene. The J segment lost 3 bases and the V segment lost 0 bases, leaving 12 bases of the junction unmatched.

This clone occurred a few times. This rearrangement joins TRBV28 to TRBJ1-3, with D uncertain. Germline V gives CDR1 MDHEN, CDR2 SYDVKM. This CDR3 has 14 amino acids. Trimming shortened V by 7 bases and J by 0 bases, and 10 bases separated the two germline ends. CDR3 region: CASTLRFSGNTIYF. The DNA for the CDR3 is TGTGCCAGCACCTTAAGGTTCTCTGGAAACACCATATATTTT.

A few counts support this clone. The chain couples TRBV10-1 to TRBJ1-5, with D possibly matching TRBD1 (6 bases). The V end lost 2 bases, the J end lost 7 bases, and 15 bases lay between the germline ends. Looked up from germline, CDR1 is WNHNN and CDR2 is SYGVQD (reference sequence). CDR3 length: 15 residues. CDR3 bases: TGCGCCAGCAGTGAGCCTGACAGGCAGGACCAGCCCCAGCATTTT. The encoded protein is CASSEPDRQDQPQHF.

This sequence joins TRBV6-5 and TRBJ2-2; 7 positions match TRBD2. This CDR3 has 14 amino acids. Trimming removed 7 bases from V and 0 bases from J; junction bases left unmatched: 2. In germline, CDR1 is MNHEY, CDR2 SVGAGI. The DNA of the CDR3 is TGTGCCAGCATGAGCGGGACGAACACCGGGGAGCTGTTTTTT. Its translation: CASMSGTNTGELFF.

The chain is built from TRBV19 and TRBJ1-1; tentative D call: TRBD1 (5 bases). The V end lost 3 bases, the J end lost 4 bases, and 12 bases lay between the germline ends. The germline CDR1 and CDR2 sequences are LNHDA and SQIVND (reference sequence). The CDR3 consists of 14 residues. For the CDR3, the DNA is TGTGCCAGTAGTATTGCAGGGTCGGTCACTGAAGCTTTCTTT. Protein product: CASSIAGSVTEAFF.

This sequence joins TRBV19 and TRBJ2-1; D perhaps matches TRBD2 (6 bases). The V end was cut by 4 bases, the J end by 6 bases, with 13 bases between. Germline CDR1 reads LNHDA; CDR2 reads SQIVND (reference sequence). This CDR3 has 14 residues. This chain's CDR3 is CASSTTGGGNEQFF. DNA for the CDR3: TGTGCCAGTAGTACCACCGGGGGTGGCAATGAGCAGTTCTTC.

The rearrangement joins TRBV14 to TRBJ2-2, with D unclear. CDR1 SGHDN and CDR2 FVKESK come from the germline V gene. Trimming shortened V by 4 bases and J by 1 base, and 7 bases separated the two germline ends. The CDR3 length is 14 residues. The CDR3 spells CASSPHMNTGELFF. The CDR3 region has the DNA TGTGCCAGCAGCCCCCATATGAACACCGGGGAGCTGTTTTTT.

The V gene is TRBV14, the J gene TRBJ1-1; D unresolved. Trimming pared 4 bases from V and 7 bases from J, leaving 13 bases between. Germline V gives CDR1 SGHDN, CDR2 FVKESK. This CDR3 contains 13 residues. The CDR3 reads CASSRSGELEAFF. CDR3 DNA: TGTGCCAGCAGCCGATCCGGAGAGCTTGAAGCTTTCTTT.

The chain recombines TRBV4-3 with TRBJ2-3; TRBD1 matches 7 bases. Per germline, CDR1 LGHNA and CDR2 YSLEER. The CDR3 contains 13 residues. V dropped 2 bases and J dropped 12; count of bases not matched to a gene: 8. CDR3 protein: CASSQFEQGFQYF. The CDR3 bases are TGCGCCAGCAGCCAATTTGAACAGGGGTTTCAGTATTTT.

J is TRBJ2-7 and V is TRBV11-2; the D is unclear. The germline V gene has CDR1 SGHAT and CDR2 FQNNGV. The V and J ends lost 6 bases and 2 bases respectively, with 5 bases between them. The CDR3 is 11 amino acids. Written as DNA, the CDR3 is TGTGCCAGCAGACGAACCTACGAGCAGTACTTC. Translation gives CASRRTYEQYF.

V is TRBV20-1 and J is TRBJ1-2; D gene uncertain. V was pared by 6 bases and J by 2 bases, with 4 bases between. Germline V gene data show CDR1 as DFQATT and CDR2 as SNEGSKA (reference sequence). The CDR3 loop spans 10 amino acids. Here the CDR3 reads CSAGNYGYTF. CDR3 DNA: TGCAGTGCGGGAAACTATGGCTACACCTTC.

The chain combines TRBV9 with TRBJ1-1, with D maybe TRBD1 (5 bases). There are 13 residues in the CDR3. The V end lost 3 bases, the J end lost 5 bases, and 11 bases lay between the germline ends. CDR1 and CDR2 (germline): SGDLS, YYNGEE. The CDR3 protein is CASSAEGVTEAFF. The CDR3 DNA is TGTGCCAGCAGCGCCGAAGGGGTAACTGAAGCTTTCTTT.

In this sample, this clone turned up a few times. This chain links TRBV2 with TRBJ1-5; no clear D. Germline CDR1 reads SNHLY; CDR2 reads FYNNEI. V was trimmed by 8 bases and J by 0 bases, leaving 14 bases between them. The CDR3 totals 15 residues. DNA for the CDR3: TGTGCCAGCGATAGCGTCGAAGATAGCAATCAGCCCCAGCATTTT. Residues: CASDSVEDSNQPQHF.

DNA of the CDR3: TGCGCCAGCAGCTCACTTTTTAGCGGAAGTAGCACAGATACGCAGTATTTT. Translation: CASSSLFSGSSTDTQYF. The chain recombines TRBV5-1 with TRBJ2-3, with D perhaps TRBD2 (6 bases). The CDR3 extends over 17 amino acids. Per germline, CDR1 SGHRS and CDR2 YFSETQ. Trimming took 3 bases from V and 0 from J, leaving 17 bases between them.

The rearrangement uses TRBV19 and TRBJ1-2; 7 positions agree with TRBD1. Per germline, CDR1 LNHDA and CDR2 SQIVND (reference sequence). CDR3 length equals 16 residues. V shed 2 bases, J shed 7 bases, and the junction held 13 bases outside the gene matches. This chain's CDR3 is CASSISYRGNVGGYTF. DNA for the CDR3: TGTGCCAGTAGTATAAGCTACAGGGGAAATGTTGGTGGCTACACCTTC.

The sample holds one count of this clone. The chain joins TRBV9 to TRBJ1-6; unclear D gene. CDR3 length: 12 amino acids. Germline V gene sequence: CDR1 SGDLS, CDR2 YYNGEE. V lost 0 bases to trimming and J lost 15 bases, with 10 bases between them. CDR3 residues: CASSVDGPDLHF. As DNA, the CDR3 is TGTGCCAGCAGCGTAGACGGCCCTGACCTCCACTTT.

The J gene is TRBJ1-2, the V gene TRBV6-4, with 8 bases identical to TRBD1. Germline CDR1 reads MRHNA; CDR2 reads SNTAGT. With 5 bases clipped from V and 2 bases from J, the junction kept 4 bases outside the gene matches. The CDR3 is 14 residues long. CDR3 sequence: CASSNHRGNYGYTF. The CDR3 DNA sequence: TGTGCCAGCAGTAACCACAGGGGGAACTATGGCTACACCTTC.

The chain is built from TRBV7-9 and TRBJ2-2; D possibly corresponds to TRBD1 (5 bases). The V end lost 1 base, the J end lost 3 bases, and 12 bases lay between the germline ends. The germline V gene has CDR1 SEHNR and CDR2 FQNEAQ (reference sequence). The CDR3 is made up of 16 amino acids. CDR3 amino acids: CASSLGAGLDTGELFF. The CDR3 nucleotides read TGTGCCAGCAGCTTAGGGGCAGGGTTGGACACCGGGGAGCTGTTTTTT.

By share of the sample, this clone is medium-sized. The chain uses TRBV5-6 and TRBJ1-2; D call uncertain. This CDR3 contains 15 residues. CDR1 is SGHDT, CDR2 YYEEEE, per germline. V was trimmed by 4 bases and J by 0 bases, leaving 13 bases between them. CDR3 nucleotides: TGTGCCAGCAGCAGTCAGGACCTAGCTAACTATGGCTACACCTTC. Protein: CASSSQDLANYGYTF.

Points on this clone: The junction departs from the called germline gene at one end, perhaps through a read error. The chain recombines TRBV7-8 with TRBJ1-2; no clear D gene. Germline CDR1 is SGHVS and CDR2 is FQNEAQ. The CDR3 is made up of 12 amino acids. CDR3 sequence (DNA): TGTGCCAGCAGCCTAGCCTTCTATGGCTACACCTTC. Protein: CASSLAFYGYTF.

CDR3 coding DNA: TGTGCCAGCAGCTACAGCGGGACACCTTATGGCTACACCTTC. It specifies CASSYSGTPYGYTF. V gene TRBV11-2 combines with J gene TRBJ1-2, with D maybe TRBD1 (6 bases). Germline V lookup: CDR1 SGHAT, CDR2 FQNNGV. The V end was cut by 4 bases, the J end by 5 bases, with 14 bases between. The CDR3 covers 14 residues.

This chain links TRBV6-5 with TRBJ2-5; 9 bases agree with TRBD2. After removal of 0 bases from V and 4 bases from J, the junction contained 6 bases not matched to a gene. Looked up from germline, CDR1 is MNHEY and CDR2 is SVGAGI. The CDR3 length is 16 residues. CDR3 protein: CASSYSRGLALETQYF. The CDR3 nucleotides are TGTGCCAGCAGTTACTCGAGGGGACTAGCCCTAGAGACCCAGTACTTC.

This clone was found a few times. V is TRBV5-4 and J is TRBJ2-1; no firm D call. In germline, CDR1 is SGHNT, CDR2 YYREEE (reference sequence). V gave up 1 base and J gave up 4 bases, with 6 bases separating them. CDR3 length: 13 residues. The CDR3 coding sequence is TGTGCCAGCAGCTTGTTGGTTTACAATGAGCAGTTCTTC. Translation gives CASSLLVYNEQFF.

V gene TRBV14 combines with J gene TRBJ2-7; 11 nucleotides align to TRBD2. Germline loops: CDR1 SGHDN, CDR2 FVKESK. Trimming at V came to 4 bases and at J to 4 bases, leaving 3 bases not matched to a gene. The CDR3 totals 14 residues. This chain's CDR3 is CASSRLAGRYEQYF. The CDR3 bases are TGTGCCAGCAGCCGACTAGCGGGACGGTACGAGCAGTACTTC.

The chain links TRBV28 to TRBJ2-7, with TRBD2 matching 11 bases. Germline CDR1 is MDHEN and CDR2 is SYDVKM. V lost 3 bases, J lost 3 bases, and 10 bases stayed unmatched. This CDR3 comprises 17 residues. The chain's CDR3 is CASSFPSLAGVVYEQYF. The CDR3, as DNA: TGTGCCAGCAGTTTCCCTTCACTAGCGGGAGTGGTCTACGAGCAGTACTTC.

The chain joins TRBV9 to TRBJ2-1; D is undetermined. Germline lookup yields CDR1 SGDLS and CDR2 YYNGEE. The V end lost 4 bases, the J end lost 3 bases, and 17 bases lay between the germline ends. This CDR3 is 16 amino acids long. In DNA form, the CDR3 reads TGTGCCAGCAGCAACGACCCCGGAATCAACTACAATGAGCAGTTCTTC. Amino acid sequence: CASSNDPGINYNEQFF.

This chain uses TRBV4-1 with TRBJ1-4; 7 bases are shared with TRBD1. V trimming: 1 base; J trimming: 8 bases; junction bases outside the gene matches: 7. CDR1 is MGHRA, CDR2 YSYEKL, per germline. This CDR3 has 15 residues. CDR3 sequence: CASSQVGQFFEKLFF. CDR3 nucleotides: TGCGCCAGCAGCCAAGTGGGACAGTTCTTCGAAAAACTGTTTTTT.